This T cell receptor beta chain was captured in a study of shared clonotypes between healthy human individuals. Whole-study findings and limits: An anticipated effect of sequencing depth on clonotype sharing among donors was recognized. Apart from blood, nothing was sampled; tissue repertoires likely differ.

CDR1 and CDR2 from the germline V gene are SGHAT and FQNNGV. This CDR3 comprises 15 residues. The V end lost 2 bases, the J end lost 5 bases, and 15 bases lay between the germline ends. Naive CD8 cells lacked CD45RO, underwent positive selection for CCR7 and left out terminally differentiated effector memory CD45RA+ cells. Produced via immunoSEQ multiplex PCR; TCRdb's table is partial and in-frame only. The sample carries about 2,200,000 clones, about 93% recorded once. Comment on this clone: What it binds is not known.

The receptor comes from a man aged 18 to 29 in good health. Some clones in this sample may be carry-over from other donors' samples. Sequencing was carried out using naive CD8+ T cells from PBMCs. This chain links TRBV11-2 with TRBJ2-5; unclear D gene. This CDR3 reads CASSLLRQLWETQYF. CDR3 in DNA: TGTGCCAGCAGCTTACTCCGGCAACTTTGGGAGACCCAGTACTTC.